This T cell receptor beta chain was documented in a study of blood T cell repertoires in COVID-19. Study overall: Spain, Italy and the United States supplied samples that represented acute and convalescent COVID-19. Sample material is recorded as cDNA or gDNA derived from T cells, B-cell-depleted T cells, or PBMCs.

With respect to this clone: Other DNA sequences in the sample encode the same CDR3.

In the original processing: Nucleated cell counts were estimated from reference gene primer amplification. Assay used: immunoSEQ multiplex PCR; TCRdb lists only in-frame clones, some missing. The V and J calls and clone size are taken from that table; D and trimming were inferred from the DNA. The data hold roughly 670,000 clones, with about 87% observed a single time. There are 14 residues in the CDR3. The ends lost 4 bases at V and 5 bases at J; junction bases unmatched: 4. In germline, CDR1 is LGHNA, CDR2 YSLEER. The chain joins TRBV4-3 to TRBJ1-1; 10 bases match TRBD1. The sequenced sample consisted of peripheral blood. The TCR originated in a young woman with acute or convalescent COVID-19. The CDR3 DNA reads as TGCGCCAGCAGCCCCGGACAGGGGGGGACTGAAGCTTTCTTT. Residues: CASSPGQGGTEAFF.